This T cell receptor (beta chain) was captured by sequencing in a study of CD8+CD57+ T cells in acquired aplastic anemia. Study context: DNA per sorted CD4+ or CD8+ sample ranged about 0.17 to 30 ug, averaging about 3.4 ug.

TCR beta VDJ and CDR3 profiles were obtained from a genomic DNA template. TCRdb itself ran the reads through MiXCR, one entry per CDR3 protein. Of approximately 260,000 distinct CDR3 sequences in the sample, roughly 80% were seen once. Before being chosen for sequencing, patients had shown CD8+CD57+ cell expansion by flow cytometry. Blood sampling was performed on the patients, and none of them had received therapy by then. The germline V gene encodes CDR1 LNHNV and CDR2 YYDKDF (reference sequence). The CDR3 loop spans 12 amino acids. The V end was cut by 0 bases, the J end by 9 bases, with 7 bases between.

The clonotype comes from a human donor with aplastic anemia. The material sequenced was sorted CD4+, CD8+, or CD8+CD57+ T cells (not recorded which) from PBMCs. This chain links TRBV15 with TRBJ2-3; D call uncertain. CDR3 protein: CATSRDSVTQYF. As DNA, the CDR3 is TGTGCCACCAGCAGAGACTCGGTCACGCAGTATTTT.